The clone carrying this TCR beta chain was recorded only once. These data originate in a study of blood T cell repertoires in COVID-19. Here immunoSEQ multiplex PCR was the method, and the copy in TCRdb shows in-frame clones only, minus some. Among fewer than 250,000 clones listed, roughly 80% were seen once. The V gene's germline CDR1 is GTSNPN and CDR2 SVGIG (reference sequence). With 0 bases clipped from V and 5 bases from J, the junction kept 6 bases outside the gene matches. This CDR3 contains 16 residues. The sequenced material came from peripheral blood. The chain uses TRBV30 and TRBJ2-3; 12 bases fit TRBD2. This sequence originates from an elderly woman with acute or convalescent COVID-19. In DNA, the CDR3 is TGTGCCTGGAGTGTACAGGCTAGCGGGAGGGGAGATACGCAGTATTTT. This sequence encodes CAWSVQASGRGDTQYF.